The source of this T cell receptor beta chain is a study of cytomegalovirus exposure and HLA in healthy donors. Study details: Earlier sequencing of about 179 million T cells yielded about 120 million unique TCR beta sequences.

Amplification used 60 Vbeta primers and 13 Jbeta primers. TCRdb keeps only in-frame clones here, not all; method: immunoSEQ multiplex PCR. The sample lists fewer than 200,000 clones; 65% to 80% were seen once. Concerning this clone itself: Its specificity is not known.

Trimming at V came to 8 bases and at J to 5 bases, leaving 10 bases not matched to a gene. Germline V gene sequence: CDR1 SNHLY, CDR2 FYNNEI. The CDR3 loop spans 15 amino acids. Points from the study as a whole: TRBV6-2, TRBV6-3 and some other V segments were unresolvable in 87-base-pair reads.

The sequenced material came from PBMCs. J is TRBJ2-7 and V is TRBV2, with 12 bases identical to TRBD2. The origin of this receptor is a woman between 35 and 50 years old in good health and CMV-seronegative. The CDR3 nucleotides read TGTGCCAGCGCCGAGGTCCTAGCGGGGGGGAACGAGCAGTACTTC. It specifies CASAEVLAGGNEQYF.